What follows are 15 T cell receptor beta chains derived from one specimen sequenced in a study of T-cell memory formation after mild COVID-19. TCRdb re-called the 5' RACE reads through MiXCR, storing one row per CDR3 protein. Of about 560,000 distinct CDR3 sequences listed, roughly a sixth are singletons. The sequencing sample was made of PBMCs or a T cell subset sorted from them (not recorded which). The receptors originated from an adult woman who had mild COVID-19 (a few samples of this study predate the infection). Cell type and time point are not known.

This clonotype was detected only a few times. This chain connects TRBV7-9 to TRBJ1-2; D uncertain. V dropped 7 bases and J dropped 1 base, with 16 bases sitting between them. CDR1 SEHNR and CDR2 FQNEAQ come from the germline V gene (reference sequence). The CDR3 contains 15 residues. The DNA of the CDR3 is TGTGCCAGCACTGGTCCGGCGGACTTTAACTATGGCTACACCTTC. Translating gives CASTGPADFNYGYTF.

The chain joins TRBV4-2 to TRBJ2-1; 8 bases match TRBD2. V lost 2 bases to trimming and J lost 9 bases; unmatched junction nucleotides: 12. Germline lookup yields CDR1 LGHNA and CDR2 YNFKEQ. This CDR3 contains 16 residues. CDR3 region: CASSQTLAEYGGEQFF. DNA for the CDR3: TGTGCCAGCAGCCAAACACTAGCGGAATACGGGGGTGAGCAGTTCTTC.

V is TRBV7-9 and J is TRBJ2-2; tentatively, D is TRBD1 (5 bases). CDR1 is SEHNR and CDR2 is FQNEAQ in the germline V gene (reference sequence). Deletions cut 1 base from V and 7 bases from J, with 7 bases between. The CDR3 runs to 13 residues. The CDR3 region is CASSLGGVGELFF. The CDR3 DNA reads as TGTGCCAGCAGCTTAGGGGGCGTCGGGGAGCTGTTTTTT.

This clonotype was seen at least ten times. This chain connects TRBV11-3 to TRBJ2-7, with D unclear. This CDR3 region has 13 residues. Trimming cost V 5 bases and J 0 bases, with 8 bases left between them. Germline V gene lookup returns CDR1 SGHNT and CDR2 YENEEA. The CDR3 sequence is CASSIELSYEQYF. CDR3 DNA: TGTGCCAGCAGCATTGAACTCTCCTACGAGCAGTACTTC.

The V and J genes are TRBV18 and TRBJ1-5; D remains unclear. This CDR3 contains 14 residues. Germline CDR1 and CDR2: KGHSH and LQKENI. V was trimmed by 4 bases and J by 5 bases, leaving 12 bases between them. The CDR3: CASSLGLPDQPQHF. The CDR3 DNA is TGTGCCAGCTCACTCGGACTGCCCGATCAGCCCCAGCATTTT. Looking up the rest from reference TRBV18 and TRBJ1-5 gives the full variable domain: NAGVMQNPRHLVRRRGQEARLRCSPMKGHSHVYWYRQLPEEGLKFMVYLQKENIIDESGMPKERFSAEFPKEGPSILRIQQVVRGDSAAYFCASSLGLPDQPQHFGDGTRLSIL.

The V and J genes are TRBV9 and TRBJ2-1; 7 nucleotides align to TRBD1. In germline, CDR1 is SGDLS, CDR2 YYNGEE. CDR3 size: 13 residues. V was pared by 4 bases and J by 6 bases, with 4 bases of the junction left unmatched. CDR3 sequence (DNA): TGTGCCAGCAGCACGGGACAGATCAATGAGCAGTTCTTC. Translating gives CASSTGQINEQFF.

This chain links TRBV3-1 with TRBJ1-2; D uncertain. This CDR3 comprises 15 residues. V was trimmed by 0 bases and J by 2 bases, leaving 10 bases between them. Germline V gives CDR1 LGHDT, CDR2 YNNKEL (reference sequence). The CDR3 sequence: CASSQDFDMNYGYTF. The CDR3 DNA reads as TGTGCCAGCAGCCAAGACTTTGATATGAACTATGGCTACACCTTC.

This chain connects TRBV9 to TRBJ2-5, with 11 nucleotides matching TRBD2. The CDR3 has 15 residues. Germline trimming cut 4 bases from V and 5 bases from J; bases unmatched to any gene: 7. Germline values: CDR1 SGDLS, CDR2 YYNGEE. CDR3 loop: CASSSQGLAAETQYF. In DNA, the CDR3 is TGTGCCAGCAGCAGTCAGGGACTAGCGGCGGAGACCCAGTACTTC.

V usage is TRBV4-2 and J usage is TRBJ1-2; TRBD1 matches 8 bases. Germline V gene data show CDR1 as LGHNA and CDR2 as YNFKEQ. The CDR3 spans 15 residues. The ends lost 3 bases at V and 6 bases at J; junction bases unmatched: 9. The CDR3 DNA is TGTGCCAGCAGCCAGGAGGACAGGGACGGCGATGGCTACACCTTC. It translates to CASSQEDRDGDGYTF.

This clonotype was detected a few times. V and J are TRBV6-2 or TRBV6-3 and TRBJ2-7; D gene uncertain. Germline assignment: CDR1 MNHEY and CDR2 SVGEGT. The CDR3 runs to 12 residues. Trimming took off 6 bases at V and 4 bases at J, with 10 bases between the two ends. In DNA form, the CDR3 reads TGTGCCAGCAGGAGAATCCAATACGAGCAGTACTTC. Amino acid sequence: CASRRIQYEQYF.

The chain combines TRBV7-8 with TRBJ2-5; D is ambiguous. Germline V lookup: CDR1 SGHVS, CDR2 FQNEAQ. The CDR3 runs 15 residues. Trimming cost V 5 bases and J 4 bases, with 17 bases left between them. This chain's CDR3 is CASSTTDGYIETQYF. CDR3 sequence (DNA): TGTGCCAGCAGCACTACGGACGGGTACATAGAGACCCAGTACTTC.

This clonotype was seen only a few times. The chain employs TRBV7-8 and TRBJ1-5; possible D gene TRBD1, 6 bases. Germline CDR1 reads SGHVS; CDR2 reads FQNEAQ. Trimming shortened V by 5 bases and J by 8 bases, and 19 bases separated the two germline ends. CDR3 length: 15 residues. The CDR3 sequence: CASSRRQAVGEPQHF. The CDR3 coding sequence is TGTGCCAGCAGCCGTCGACAGGCCGTTGGAGAGCCCCAGCATTTT.

The chain joins TRBV6-6 to TRBJ1-4; 8 bases fit TRBD1. Per germline, CDR1 MNHNY and CDR2 SVGAGI (reference sequence). Germline trimming cut 0 bases from V and 2 bases from J; bases unmatched to any gene: 14. This CDR3 is 20 amino acids long. This CDR3 reads CASSYSRRQGLRLTNEKLFF. Written as DNA, the CDR3 is TGTGCCAGCAGTTACTCTAGGAGACAGGGGCTTCGCCTGACTAATGAAAAACTGTTTTTT.

The chain joins TRBV6-2 or TRBV6-3 to TRBJ1-1; D is perhaps TRBD1 (5 bases). The V gene's germline CDR1 is MNHEY and CDR2 SVGEGT. V lost 2 bases to trimming and J lost 6 bases, with 10 bases between them. The CDR3 loop spans 13 amino acids. The CDR3, as DNA: TGTGCCAGCAGTTACGGGGGTTTCGCTGAAGCTTTCTTT. It translates to CASSYGGFAEAFF.

This clonotype has a handful of counts. The chain carries TRBV6-2 or TRBV6-3 and TRBJ2-5, with D perhaps given as TRBD1 or TRBD2 (5 bases each). CDR1 MNHEY and CDR2 SVGEGT come from the germline V gene. CDR3 size: 14 residues. Trimming stripped 6 bases from V and 7 bases from J, with 18 bases between. The CDR3: CASSSGTLVGTQYF. CDR3 DNA: TGTGCCAGCAGCTCCGGGACCCTAGTTGGGACCCAGTACTTC.